The T cell receptor beta chain described here comes from a study of cytomegalovirus exposure and HLA in healthy donors. PCR involved 60 Vbeta and 13 Jbeta primers. The repertoire was sequenced with immunoSEQ multiplex PCR; TCRdb's copy has only in-frame clones and lacks some. The data contain some 190,000 clones, around 78% of them seen just once; the ten biggest clones take up approximately 14%. V was cut by 1 base and J by 5 bases, with 12 bases left in between. This CDR3 has 15 amino acids. Germline V lookup: CDR1 LGHNA, CDR2 YNFKEQ. This TCR was sampled from a woman in her thirties in good health and CMV-seropositive. The sample taken for sequencing was PBMCs. The V gene is TRBV4-2, the J gene TRBJ1-3, with D maybe TRBD1 (6 bases). The CDR3 sequence is CASSQAQGSRNTIYF. As DNA, the CDR3 is TGTGCCAGCAGCCAAGCGCAGGGGAGTAGAAACACCATATATTTT.